These 22 T cell receptor beta chains originate from one sample sequenced in a study of cytomegalovirus exposure and HLA in healthy donors. Vbeta (60) and Jbeta (13) primers were used in the PCR. Method: immunoSEQ multiplex PCR; TCRdb's copy keeps in-frame clones and lacks some. The data hold more than 70,000 clones, with roughly 64% observed a single time. Source material: PBMCs. These receptors originate from a man aged 40-49 years in good health and CMV-seropositive.

This clone was counted once. The chain recombines TRBV13 with TRBJ2-2; TRBD2 matches at 7 bases. Germline V gives CDR1 PRHDT, CDR2 FYEKMQ (reference sequence). This CDR3 is 17 amino acids long. J was trimmed by 5 bases and V by 5 bases; bases with no gene match: 14. Written as DNA, the CDR3 is TGTGCCAGCAGCCAACCCTCCGGGGCGGGAGTTACCGGGGAGCTGTTTTTT. It yields the protein CASSQPSGAGVTGELFF.

This clone was seen a handful of times. This chain uses TRBV5-6 with TRBJ1-2, with 8 bases fitting TRBD1. V was pared by 3 bases and J by 4 bases, with 8 bases of the junction left unmatched. The CDR3 is made up of 15 amino acids. The germline V gene encodes CDR1 SGHDT and CDR2 YYEEEE. The CDR3 loop is CASSSTGQGFYGYTF. The CDR3 DNA reads as TGTGCCAGCAGCTCCACCGGACAGGGCTTCTATGGCTACACCTTC.

J is TRBJ1-4 and V is TRBV27; the D is unclear. The germline gives CDR1 MNHEY, CDR2 SMNVEV (reference sequence). Trimming shortened V by 3 bases and J by 5 bases, and 19 bases separated the two germline ends. The CDR3 extends over 17 amino acids. CDR3 DNA: TGTGCCAGCAGTTTCCAAGGGCGGGGTCTCCCCAATGAAAAACTGTTTTTT. Translated: CASSFQGRGLPNEKLFF.

The chain links TRBV15 to TRBJ1-3; D not certain. From germline, CDR1 is LNHNV and CDR2 YYDKDF (reference sequence). Trimming removed 0 bases at V and 2 bases at J, with 11 bases between. CDR3 length equals 16 residues. CDR3 sequence reads: CATSRDGRAAGNTIYF. CDR3 sequence (DNA): TGTGCCACCAGCAGAGATGGGAGGGCGGCTGGAAACACCATATATTTT.

This clone was seen more than once but under ten times. J is TRBJ1-5 and V is TRBV28; D gene ambiguous. The CDR3 extends over 17 amino acids. Trimming took off 4 bases at V and 5 bases at J, with 21 bases between the two ends. Germline lookup yields CDR1 MDHEN and CDR2 SYDVKM. In DNA, the CDR3 is TGTGCCAGCAGTTCAACAGACCCACGACGGATAGATCAGCCCCAGCATTTT. It yields the protein CASSSTDPRRIDQPQHF.

This chain uses TRBV27 with TRBJ2-1; 10 bases map to TRBD2. Looked up from germline, CDR1 is MNHEY and CDR2 is SMNVEV (reference sequence). With V trimmed by 5 bases and J by 2 bases, 9 bases remained unmatched. This CDR3 is built from 17 residues. DNA of the CDR3: TGTGCCAGCAGTCTCTGGACTAGCGGAGTTACCTACAATGAGCAGTTCTTC. It translates to CASSLWTSGVTYNEQFF.

The rearrangement uses TRBV7-9 and TRBJ1-1; 7 bases fit TRBD1. There are 14 residues in the CDR3. V lost 3 bases, J lost 2 bases, and 3 bases stayed unmatched. The germline V gene has CDR1 SEHNR and CDR2 FQNEAQ (reference sequence). The CDR3 is CASSFNRGNTEAFF. In DNA, the CDR3 is TGTGCCAGCAGCTTCAACAGGGGAAACACTGAAGCTTTCTTT.

The chain links TRBV5-1 to TRBJ1-2; D possibly corresponds to TRBD1 (5 bases). The CDR3 loop spans 13 amino acids. V was clipped by 1 base and J by 7 bases, with 11 bases between them. Germline values: CDR1 SGHRS, CDR2 YFSETQ. The CDR3 DNA follows: TGCGCCAGCAGCTTGCAGGGCATCGGTGGCTACACCTTC. This sequence encodes CASSLQGIGGYTF.

This clone was counted only a few times. The V gene is TRBV9, the J gene TRBJ2-1; 7 nucleotides agree with TRBD2. Germline assignment: CDR1 SGDLS and CDR2 YYNGEE. With V trimmed by 0 bases and J by 9 bases, 6 bases remained unmatched. The CDR3 extends over 14 amino acids. CDR3 residues: CASSVGGGYGEQFF. In DNA, the CDR3 is TGTGCCAGCAGCGTAGGGGGGGGGTACGGTGAGCAGTTCTTC.

This clone was observed a few times. This rearrangement joins TRBV7-9 to TRBJ1-1; D gene uncertain. The CDR3 totals 13 residues. V was pared by 6 bases and J by 0 bases, with 8 bases between. CDR1 is SEHNR, CDR2 FQNEAQ, per germline (reference sequence). The CDR3 nucleotides read TGTGCCAGCAGAGCGGCAATGAACACTGAAGCTTTCTTT. Its protein is CASRAAMNTEAFF.

This chain uses TRBV5-1 with TRBJ2-2; 8 nucleotides align to TRBD1. Germline loops: CDR1 SGHRS, CDR2 YFSETQ. The CDR3 totals 14 residues. Trimming removed 6 bases from V and 3 bases from J; junction bases left unmatched: 4. CDR3: CASKDRADTGELFF. In DNA form, the CDR3 reads TGCGCCAGCAAGGACAGGGCCGACACCGGGGAGCTGTTTTTT.

The rearrangement links TRBV5-1 to TRBJ2-2, with 14 bases aligning to TRBD2. Germline V gene data show CDR1 as SGHRS and CDR2 as YFSETQ. The CDR3 covers 18 residues. With 7 bases clipped from V and 4 bases from J, the junction kept 12 bases outside the gene matches. The CDR3 nucleotides are TGCGCCAGCGCCTGGGGACTAGCGGGAGCGAGGGGCACCGGGGAGCTGTTTTTT. Protein product: CASAWGLAGARGTGELFF.

DNA of the CDR3: TGTGCCAGCAGCTTTCTCTCTTTCTATGGCTACACCTTC. This encodes CASSFLSFYGYTF. The chain links TRBV7-9 to TRBJ1-2; no clear D. Germline CDR1 and CDR2: SEHNR and FQNEAQ (reference sequence). This CDR3 is 13 amino acids long. Trimming pared 3 bases from V and 4 bases from J, leaving 9 bases between. The variable domain in full, with the rest retrieved from reference TRBV7-9 and TRBJ1-2, is DTGVSQNPRHKITKRGQNVTFRCDPISEHNRLYWYRQTLGQGPEFLTYFQNEAQLEKSRLLSDRFSAERPKGSFSTLEIQRTEQGDSAMYLCASSFLSFYGYTFGSGTRLTVV.

The V call is TRBV6-6, the J call TRBJ2-7; D possibly corresponds to TRBD2 (7 bases). Trimming pared 6 bases from V and 0 bases from J, leaving 15 bases between. This CDR3 contains 15 residues. Germline V lookup: CDR1 MNHNY, CDR2 SVGAGI (reference sequence). CDR3 DNA: TGTGCCAGCAGCCGGAGGGGGGGCCTCTCCTACGAGCAGTACTTC. Translation: CASSRRGGLSYEQYF.

The rearrangement links TRBV6-7 to TRBJ2-3; unclear D gene. TRBV6-7 is marked as an open reading frame, function uncertain. Trimming removed 9 bases at V and 9 bases at J, with 25 bases between. The CDR3 totals 15 residues. The CDR3 protein is CASLRPIVHNETQYF. Written as DNA, the CDR3 is TGTGCCAGTCTGCGGCCTATCGTACACAATGAGACGCAGTATTTT.

This chain connects TRBV5-6 to TRBJ2-3; 11 positions match TRBD2. CDR1 is SGHDT and CDR2 is YYEEEE in the germline V gene. After removal of 0 bases from V and 1 base from J, the junction contained 4 bases not matched to a gene. The CDR3 contains 17 residues. The CDR3 DNA reads as TGTGCCAGCAGCTTGGGTCTAGCGGGAGGCCGCACAGATACGCAGTATTTT. Residues: CASSLGLAGGRTDTQYF.

This clone has only one observation. This chain uses TRBV6-5 with TRBJ2-5, with a weak D call TRBD1 (5 bases). The CDR3 covers 16 residues. CDR1 MNHEY and CDR2 SVGAGI come from the germline V gene. V was pared by 0 bases and J by 1 base, with 12 bases between. As DNA, the CDR3 is TGTGCCAGCAGTTACTCCGAAGGCACAGGCCAAGAGACCCAGTACTTC. Its protein is CASSYSEGTGQETQYF.

This clone was detected only a few times. CDR3 bases: TGTGCCAGCCACACAGGGGGCGGACTGATGGGAGCTTTCTTT. Its translation: CASHTGGGLMGAFF. The V gene is TRBV28, the J gene TRBJ1-1; 9 nucleotides line up with TRBD1. The CDR3 has 14 residues. The germline V gene has CDR1 MDHEN and CDR2 SYDVKM. V lost 8 bases and J lost 10; bases outside the gene matches: 14.

This sequence joins TRBV6-1 and TRBJ1-2; TRBD1 agrees at 7 bases. Looked up from germline, CDR1 is MNHNS and CDR2 is SASEGT. The ends lost 6 bases at V and 3 bases at J; junction bases unmatched: 10. This CDR3 spans 15 amino acids. The CDR3 loop is CASRSPRDSYYGYTF. The CDR3 nucleotides are TGTGCCAGCAGGAGCCCGAGGGACAGCTACTATGGCTACACCTTC.

The chain carries TRBV7-2 and TRBJ1-1, with D possibly being TRBD1 (6 bases). Germline V gene data show CDR1 as SGHTA and CDR2 as FQGNSA. The V end was cut by 0 bases, the J end by 1 base, with 6 bases between. The CDR3 spans 14 residues. The CDR3 region is CASSLAGGNTEAFF. The CDR3 bases are TGTGCCAGCAGCTTAGCAGGGGGGAACACTGAAGCTTTCTTT.

This clone was seen more than once but under ten times. This rearrangement joins TRBV6-6 to TRBJ1-1, with D possibly being TRBD1 (5 bases). V was pared by 6 bases and J by 7 bases, with 12 bases between. This CDR3 comprises 12 residues. CDR1 and CDR2 (germline): MNHNY, SVGAGI (reference sequence). Written as DNA, the CDR3 is TGTGCCAGCAGGCCTCAGGGTAATGAAGCTTTCTTT. This gives the protein CASRPQGNEAFF.

The chain carries TRBV5-4 and TRBJ2-5, with D tentatively TRBD1 (6 bases). Trimming took 4 bases from V and 3 from J, leaving 13 bases between them. CDR1 and CDR2 from the germline V gene are SGHNT and YYREEE (reference sequence). This CDR3 has 14 residues. CDR3 sequence: CASSLTQGKETQYF. In nucleotides, the CDR3 is TGTGCCAGCAGCCTGACACAGGGAAAAGAGACCCAGTACTTC.